This entry describes one T cell receptor (beta chain). Looked up from germline, CDR1 is SGHTA and CDR2 is FQGNSA. The CDR3 extends over 16 amino acids. Trimming took 2 bases from V and 0 from J; bases not matched to a gene: 4. The sample comes from a study of blood T cell repertoires in COVID-19. Background on the study: COVID-19 samples, acute and convalescent, were from the United States, Italy and Spain.

The method was immunoSEQ multiplex PCR; TCRdb's version includes in-frame clones alone and lacks a portion of them. This table has fewer than 300,000 clones, 90% appearing once. This clonotype was sampled from a woman younger than 45 who had recovered from COVID-19. Input material: PBMCs or T cells enriched from blood (not recorded which). J is TRBJ2-1 and V is TRBV7-2; 7 bases are shared with TRBD2. The CDR3 bases are TGTGCCAGCAGCTTATCGTCGGGAGGCTCCTACAATGAGCAGTTCTTC. As protein: CASSLSSGGSYNEQFF.